The 29 T cell receptor beta chains below come from one sample, sequenced in a study of shared clonotypes between healthy human individuals (dated by TCRdb to the early 2020s). Preparation of the library involved the immunoSEQ multiplex PCR assay. In TCRdb, the immuneACCESS table is reduced to in-frame sequences with V and J assigned. These tables do not hold every clone; where another copy was compared, an unresolved V gene accounts for under half, and the others remain unexplained. The sample data list roughly 500,000 clones, and roughly 95% of these were observed just once. The ten largest clones take up less than 0.06% of the sample. The source material was naive CD4+ T cells sorted from blood. The cell subset or site label here, explained by the study, means: CD45RA+ positively selected. These receptors came from a woman in her twenties or thirties in good health.

This chain joins TRBV7-2 and TRBJ1-2; 7 bases line up with TRBD1. CDR1 and CDR2 from the germline V gene are SGHTA and FQGNSA. CDR3 length: 17 residues. The V gene end was trimmed by 1 base and the J gene end by 0 bases; junction bases not matched to a gene: 8. The chain's CDR3 is CASSLVSGTASNYGYTF. The CDR3, as DNA: TGTGCCAGCAGCTTAGTATCGGGGACAGCCTCTAACTATGGCTACACCTTC.

The rearrangement joins TRBV5-6 to TRBJ1-2, with TRBD1 matching 10 bases. V lost 4 bases, J lost 2 bases, and 2 bases stayed unmatched. Germline V gene sequence: CDR1 SGHDT, CDR2 YYEEEE. The CDR3 sequence is 14 residues long. CDR3 nucleotides: TGTGCCAGCAGCCGACAGGGGGCAAACTATGGCTACACCTTC. Protein sequence: CASSRQGANYGYTF.

The chain recombines TRBV28 with TRBJ2-2; D remains ambiguous. CDR3 length equals 16 residues. V was clipped by 1 base and J by 3 bases, with 12 bases between them. Germline CDR1 is MDHEN and CDR2 is SYDVKM. The CDR3 nucleotides are TGTGCCAGCAGTTTATATTTCCTCGAACACACCGGGGAGCTGTTTTTT. It codes for CASSLYFLEHTGELFF.

A single count supports this clone. The genes are TRBV25-1 and TRBJ1-4; D is possibly TRBD1 (5 bases). Germline CDR1 is MGHDK and CDR2 is SYGVNS. The CDR3 runs to 16 residues. The V gene lost 4 bases and the J gene lost 0 bases, with 12 bases spanning the gap. The CDR3, as DNA: TGTGCCAGCAGTGTGGGAGGGGAGCCAACTAATGAAAAACTGTTTTTT. Translated, it gives CASSVGGEPTNEKLFF.

The chain is built from TRBV30 and TRBJ2-3; no firm D call. Germline CDR1 and CDR2: GTSNPN and SVGIG (reference sequence). The V gene lost 7 bases and the J gene lost 1 base, with 9 bases spanning the gap. CDR3 size: 12 residues. As DNA, the CDR3 is TGTGCCTCGGAGATGGGCACAGATACGCAGTATTTT. Amino acid sequence: CASEMGTDTQYF. Complete variable domain (other parts from reference TRBV30 and TRBJ2-3): SQTIHQWPATLVQPVGSPLSLECTVEGTSNPNLYWYRQAAGRGLQLLFYSVGIGQISSEVPQNLSASRPQDRQFILSSKKLLLSDSGFYLCASEMGTDTQYFGPGTRLTVL.

Worth noting for this clone: At one of its ends the junction is not consistent with the germline gene, which may arise from a read error. This chain joins TRBV4-1 and TRBJ1-1; no firm D call. Germline V lookup: CDR1 MGHRA, CDR2 YSYEKL. This CDR3 region has 13 residues. The CDR3 loop reads CASSQGISGSKGF. CDR3 DNA sequence: TGCGCCAGCAGCCAAGGGATTAGCGGCAGCAAGGGCTTT.

This chain uses TRBV19 with TRBJ1-1, with D possibly being TRBD1 (6 bases). This CDR3 is 14 amino acids long. Germline-derived CDR1 and CDR2 are LNHDA and SQIVND (reference sequence). V lost 1 base and J 3 bases, leaving 9 bases between the germline ends. CDR3 loop: CASSIAGVDTEAFF. The CDR3 nucleotides are TGTGCCAGTAGTATAGCAGGGGTGGACACTGAAGCTTTCTTT.

Comments on this clone: The sample holds other DNA sequences that translate to the same CDR3. The J gene is TRBJ2-5, the V gene TRBV2; 7 bases match TRBD2. Per germline, CDR1 SNHLY and CDR2 FYNNEI. V shed 4 bases and J 4 bases; nucleotides not matched to a gene: 0. This CDR3 spans 12 amino acids. Here the CDR3 reads CASSGGGETQYF. Written as DNA, the CDR3 is TGTGCCAGCAGTGGGGGGGGAGAGACCCAGTACTTC. The whole variable domain, filled in from reference TRBV2 and TRBJ2-5, reads EPEVTQTPSHQVTQMGQEVILRCVPISNHLYFYWYRQILGQKVEFLVSFYNNEISEKSEIFDDQFSVERPDGSNFTLKIRSTKLEDSAMYFCASSGGGETQYFGPGTRLLVL.

The CDR3 reads CASSQGTDRALFF. The CDR3 bases are TGCGCCAGCAGCCAAGGGACAGATCGAGCATTATTTTTT. The chain is built from TRBV4-1 and TRBJ1-4; D is possibly TRBD1 (6 bases). This CDR3 region has 13 residues. Trimming removed 1 base at V and 17 bases at J, with 17 bases between. CDR1 is MGHRA, CDR2 YSYEKL, per germline.

V gene TRBV6-5 combines with J gene TRBJ2-7; 11 nucleotides align to TRBD1. The V gene end was trimmed by 6 bases and the J gene end by 5 bases; junction bases not matched to a gene: 3. Germline V gene sequence: CDR1 MNHEY, CDR2 SVGAGI. This CDR3 comprises 13 residues. CDR3 amino acids: CASSADRGHEQYF. In nucleotides, the CDR3 is TGTGCCAGCAGCGCGGACAGGGGGCACGAGCAGTACTTC.

CDR3 residues: CASSIRDGQETQYF. The CDR3 nucleotides are TGTGCCAGCTCAATCCGCGACGGCCAAGAGACCCAGTACTTC. The chain combines TRBV18 with TRBJ2-5; unclear D gene. Germline CDR1 and CDR2: KGHSH and LQKENI. Deletions cut 5 bases from V and 1 base from J, with 11 bases between. CDR3 size: 14 residues.

The V call is TRBV6-6, the J call TRBJ2-7, with 11 bases that match TRBD2. The CDR3 contains 15 residues. Germline values: CDR1 MNHNY, CDR2 SVGAGI (reference sequence). After removal of 6 bases from V and 3 bases from J, the junction contained 7 bases not matched to a gene. CDR3 nucleotide sequence: TGTGCCAGCAGCGGACAACTAGCGGGGGTCTACGAGCAGTACTTC. The encoded protein is CASSGQLAGVYEQYF.

The gene calls are TRBV28 and TRBJ1-2; D may be TRBD1 (5 bases). The CDR3 is 13 residues long. Germline V gene lookup returns CDR1 MDHEN and CDR2 SYDVKM. Trimming cost V 6 bases and J 8 bases, with 16 bases left between them. The CDR3 protein is CASSPEGYKGYTF. In nucleotides, the CDR3 is TGTGCCAGCAGCCCCGAGGGGTATAAGGGCTACACCTTC.

The gene calls are TRBV19 and TRBJ2-1, with 13 bases identical to TRBD2. The germline gives CDR1 LNHDA, CDR2 SQIVND (reference sequence). The CDR3 spans 16 residues. V lost 4 bases and J lost 4; bases outside the gene matches: 4. The DNA for the CDR3 is TGTGCCAGTAGTAGGACTAGCGGGAGTTTTTACAATGAGCAGTTCTTC. This codes for CASSRTSGSFYNEQFF. The variable domain in full, completed from reference TRBV19 and TRBJ2-1, reads DGGITQSPKYLFRKEGQNVTLSCEQNLNHDAMYWYRQDPGQGLRLIYYSQIVNDFQKGDIAEGYSVSREKKESFPLTVTSAQKNPTAFYLCASSRTSGSFYNEQFFGPGTRLTVL.

This chain joins TRBV2 and TRBJ2-7; D is undetermined. Germline V lookup: CDR1 SNHLY, CDR2 FYNNEI. V lost 6 bases and J lost 0, with 9 bases in between. CDR3 size: 13 residues. CDR3 nucleotide sequence: TGTGCCAGCAGCGCCGACACCTCCTACGAGCAGTACTTC. This codes for CASSADTSYEQYF.

This rearrangement joins TRBV15 to TRBJ1-4, with TRBD1 matching 11 bases. Trimming removed 2 bases from V and 1 base from J; junction bases left unmatched: 3. The germline gives CDR1 LNHNV, CDR2 YYDKDF (reference sequence). The CDR3 runs to 17 residues. The CDR3 nucleotides read TGTGCCACCAGCAGAAAGGACAGGGGGCGAACTAATGAAAAACTGTTTTTT. Amino acid sequence: CATSRKDRGRTNEKLFF. The complete variable domain, with remaining parts taken from reference TRBV15 and TRBJ1-4, reads DAMVIQNPRYQVTQFGKPVTLSCSQTLNHNVMYWYQQKSSQAPKLLFHYYDKDFNNEADTPDNFQSRRPNTSFCFLDIRSPGLGDTAMYLCATSRKDRGRTNEKLFFGSGTQLSVL.

V and J are TRBV5-1 and TRBJ2-7, with TRBD1 as a possible D gene (6 bases). Trimming removed 0 bases at V and 11 bases at J, with 15 bases between. This CDR3 has 13 amino acids. Germline V gene data show CDR1 as SGHRS and CDR2 as YFSETQ. The CDR3 DNA reads as TGCGCCAGCAGCTTGGAGGGACAAGCGGTCGAGTACTTC. It translates to CASSLEGQAVEYF.

In DNA, the CDR3 is TGTGCCAGCAGTTTACCGCGCAATGAGCAGTTCTTC. This encodes CASSLPRNEQFF. The rearrangement joins TRBV28 to TRBJ2-1; D not certain. This CDR3 contains 12 residues. V lost 2 bases and J lost 6, with 5 bases in between. Per the germline V gene, CDR1 is MDHEN and CDR2 is SYDVKM.

The chain links TRBV7-2 to TRBJ2-5, with 11 bases identical to TRBD2. Near its end, the DNA agrees better with TRBJ2-7, so the J call may be wrong. This CDR3 contains 14 residues. CDR1 SGHTA and CDR2 FQGNSA come from the germline V gene. The CDR3 DNA sequence: TGTGCCAGCAGAATAGCGGGAGGGCCGGACGAGCAGTACTTC. Its protein product is CASRIAGGPDEQYF.

The chain has TRBV5-1 and TRBJ2-5; possibly TRBD1 for D (6 bases). CDR1 and CDR2 (germline): SGHRS, YFSETQ. This CDR3 is built from 14 residues. V shed 4 bases and J shed 1 base, with 11 bases lying between them. For the CDR3, the DNA is TGCGCCAGCAGCGGAGACAGGACCCAAGAGACCCAGTACTTC. Its translation is CASSGDRTQETQYF.

The chain couples TRBV6-6 to TRBJ1-3, with D possibly matching TRBD1 (5 bases). Germline V gene data show CDR1 as MNHNY and CDR2 as SVGAGI (reference sequence). The CDR3 is 15 amino acids. V was cut by 0 bases and J by 4 bases, with 10 bases left in between. The CDR3 sequence is CASSYSGVRGNTIYF. In DNA, the CDR3 is TGTGCCAGCAGTTACTCAGGGGTTCGGGGAAACACCATATATTTT.

The chain couples TRBV7-9 to TRBJ2-7; 11 nucleotides agree with TRBD1. The V and J ends lost 5 bases and 2 bases, in that order; junction bases with no gene match: 2. This CDR3 contains 14 residues. The germline V gene has CDR1 SEHNR and CDR2 FQNEAQ (reference sequence). The CDR3 protein is CASSPGQGAYEQYF. The CDR3 coding sequence is TGTGCCAGCAGCCCGGGACAGGGGGCCTACGAGCAGTACTTC.

V is TRBV6-5 and J is TRBJ1-5; no reliable D call. The CDR3 runs 15 residues. CDR1 is MNHEY, CDR2 SVGAGI, per germline. Trimming removed 6 bases at V and 2 bases at J, with 14 bases between. The CDR3 sequence: CASSRDSGGNQPQHF. DNA for the CDR3: TGTGCCAGCAGCAGAGATAGCGGGGGCAATCAGCCCCAGCATTTT.

This clone was detected a few times. The V and J genes are TRBV2 and TRBJ1-5; D might be TRBD1 (6 bases). The germline V gene encodes CDR1 SNHLY and CDR2 FYNNEI. The CDR3 length is 12 residues. The V gene lost 5 bases and the J gene lost 7 bases, with 9 bases spanning the gap. The CDR3 is CASSQGIQPQHF. DNA for the CDR3: TGTGCCAGCAGTCAGGGGATCCAGCCCCAGCATTTT.

The genes are TRBV15 and TRBJ2-1, with TRBD2 matching over 7 bases. The CDR3 is 16 amino acids. Looked up from germline, CDR1 is LNHNV and CDR2 is YYDKDF (reference sequence). With V trimmed by 1 base and J by 6 bases, 9 bases remained unmatched. The CDR3 nucleotides are TGTGCCACCAGCAGAGGTATTAGCGGGCTTCTCAATGAGCAGTTCTTC. It translates to CATSRGISGLLNEQFF.

The genes are TRBV9 and TRBJ2-3; D is ambiguous. Germline loops: CDR1 SGDLS, CDR2 YYNGEE. Trimming shortened V by 4 bases and J by 3 bases, and 12 bases separated the two germline ends. CDR3 length: 14 residues. The CDR3 bases are TGTGCCAGCAGCCCCCGGCCCGGAACAGATACGCAGTATTTT. Protein product: CASSPRPGTDTQYF.

This chain uses TRBV4-2 with TRBJ1-2; D possibly corresponds to TRBD1 (6 bases). CDR1 and CDR2 (germline): LGHNA, YNFKEQ. CDR3 size: 14 residues. The V gene lost 2 bases and the J gene lost 4 bases, with 11 bases spanning the gap. CDR3 in amino acids: CASSQSTGSYGYTF. The DNA of the CDR3 is TGTGCCAGCAGCCAATCCACAGGGAGCTATGGCTACACCTTC.

The rearrangement joins TRBV2 to TRBJ1-3; TRBD1 agrees at 7 bases. Losses at the gene ends were 4 bases for V and 3 bases for J; bases not matched to a gene: 6. Germline CDR1 is SNHLY and CDR2 is FYNNEI. This CDR3 has 15 amino acids. CDR3 residues: CASSGNDRVGNTIYF. The CDR3 nucleotides are TGTGCCAGCAGTGGGAATGACAGGGTTGGAAACACCATATATTTT.

This clone is a singleton in its sample. The chain employs TRBV6-5 and TRBJ2-3; D is perhaps TRBD2 (6 bases). V lost 10 bases and J 3 bases, leaving 14 bases between the germline ends. Looked up from germline, CDR1 is MNHEY and CDR2 is SVGAGI. CDR3 length equals 13 residues. CDR3 loop: CATIMEGTDTQYF. The CDR3, as DNA: TGTGCCACCATAATGGAGGGGACAGATACGCAGTATTTT.